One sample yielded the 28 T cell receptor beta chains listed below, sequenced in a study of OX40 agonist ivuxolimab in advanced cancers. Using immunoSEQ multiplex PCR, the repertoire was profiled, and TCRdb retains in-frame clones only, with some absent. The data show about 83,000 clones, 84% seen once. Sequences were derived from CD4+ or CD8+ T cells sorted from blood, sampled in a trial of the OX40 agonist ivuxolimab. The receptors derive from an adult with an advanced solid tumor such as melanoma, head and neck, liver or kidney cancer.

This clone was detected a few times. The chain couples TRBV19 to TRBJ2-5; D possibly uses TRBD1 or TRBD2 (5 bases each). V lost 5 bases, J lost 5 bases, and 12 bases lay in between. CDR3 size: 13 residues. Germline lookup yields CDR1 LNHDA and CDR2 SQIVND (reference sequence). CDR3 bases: TGTGCCAGTAGTGGGGGTGGGCGCGAGACCCAGTACTTC. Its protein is CASSGGGRETQYF.

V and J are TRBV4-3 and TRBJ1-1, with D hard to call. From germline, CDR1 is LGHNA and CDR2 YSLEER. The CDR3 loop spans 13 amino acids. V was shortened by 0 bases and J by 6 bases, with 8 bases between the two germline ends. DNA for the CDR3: TGCGCCAGCAGCCAAGATCAGTACGCTGAAGCTTTCTTT. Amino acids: CASSQDQYAEAFF.

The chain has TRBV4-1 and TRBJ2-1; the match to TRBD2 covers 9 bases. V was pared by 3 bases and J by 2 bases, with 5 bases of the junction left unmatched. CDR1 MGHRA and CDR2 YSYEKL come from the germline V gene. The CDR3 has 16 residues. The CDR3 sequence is CASSQGIAGAYNEQFF. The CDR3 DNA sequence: TGCGCCAGCAGCCAGGGAATAGCGGGAGCCTACAATGAGCAGTTCTTC.

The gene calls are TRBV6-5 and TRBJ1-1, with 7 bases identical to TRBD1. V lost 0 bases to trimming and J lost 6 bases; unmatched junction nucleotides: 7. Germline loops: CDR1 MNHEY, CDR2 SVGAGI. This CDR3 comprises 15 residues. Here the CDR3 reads CASSYSEQGFAEAFF. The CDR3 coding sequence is TGTGCCAGCAGTTACTCCGAACAGGGGTTCGCTGAAGCTTTCTTT.

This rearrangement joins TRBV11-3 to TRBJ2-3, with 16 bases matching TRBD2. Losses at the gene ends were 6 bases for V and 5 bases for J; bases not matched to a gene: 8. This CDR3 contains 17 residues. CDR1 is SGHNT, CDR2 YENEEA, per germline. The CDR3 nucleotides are TGTGCCAGCAGTTCGTCCGGGACTAGCGGGGGGGGAGATACGCAGTATTTT. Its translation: CASSSSGTSGGGDTQYF. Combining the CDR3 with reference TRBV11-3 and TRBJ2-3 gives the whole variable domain EAGVVQSPRYKIIEKKQPVAFWCNPISGHNTLYWYLQNLGQGPELLIRYENEEAVDDSQLPKDRFSAERLKGVDSTLKIQPAELGDSAVYLCASSSSGTSGGGDTQYFGPGTRLTVL.

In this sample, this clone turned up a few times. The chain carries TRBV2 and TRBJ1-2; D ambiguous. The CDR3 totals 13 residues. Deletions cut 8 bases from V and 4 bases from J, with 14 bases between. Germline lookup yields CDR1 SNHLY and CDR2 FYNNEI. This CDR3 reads CASFRADSYGYTF. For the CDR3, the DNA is TGTGCCAGCTTTAGGGCCGATAGCTATGGCTACACCTTC.

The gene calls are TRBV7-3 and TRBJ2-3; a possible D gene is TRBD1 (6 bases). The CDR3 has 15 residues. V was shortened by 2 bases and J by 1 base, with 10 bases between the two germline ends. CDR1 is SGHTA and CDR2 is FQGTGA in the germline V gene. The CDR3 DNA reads TGTGCCAGCAGCTTAGGGGCAGGGGGCACAGATACGCAGTATTTT. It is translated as CASSLGAGGTDTQYF.

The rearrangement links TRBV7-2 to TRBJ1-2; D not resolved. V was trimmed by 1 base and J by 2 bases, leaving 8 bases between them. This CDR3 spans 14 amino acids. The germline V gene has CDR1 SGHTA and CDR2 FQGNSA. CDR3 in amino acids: CASSLDYRNYGYTF. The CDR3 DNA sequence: TGTGCCAGCAGCTTAGATTACCGAAACTATGGCTACACCTTC.

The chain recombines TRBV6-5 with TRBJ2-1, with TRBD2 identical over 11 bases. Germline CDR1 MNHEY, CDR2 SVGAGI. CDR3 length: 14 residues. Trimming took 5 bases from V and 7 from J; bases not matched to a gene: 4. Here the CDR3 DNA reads TGTGCCAGCAGTCGTAGCGGGAGGGCAAATGAGCAGTTCTTC. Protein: CASSRSGRANEQFF.

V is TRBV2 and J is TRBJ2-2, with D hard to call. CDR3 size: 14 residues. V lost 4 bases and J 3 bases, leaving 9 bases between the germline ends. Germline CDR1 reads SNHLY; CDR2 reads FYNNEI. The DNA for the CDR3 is TGTGCCAGCAGTGCGGCTGGATACACCGGGGAGCTGTTTTTT. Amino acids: CASSAAGYTGELFF.

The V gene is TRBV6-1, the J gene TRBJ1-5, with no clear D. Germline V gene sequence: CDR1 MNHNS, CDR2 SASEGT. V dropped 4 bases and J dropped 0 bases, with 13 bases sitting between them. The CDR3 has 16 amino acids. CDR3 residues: CASSGRGHYSNQPQHF. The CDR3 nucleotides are TGTGCCAGCAGTGGTCGAGGGCATTATAGCAATCAGCCCCAGCATTTT.

In DNA form, the CDR3 reads TGCGCCAGCAGCCCCATCCCCGGCTCGAACTTAAACGAGCAGTACTTC. Protein sequence: CASSPIPGSNLNEQYF. This sequence joins TRBV5-1 and TRBJ2-7; D is unresolved. Per the germline V gene, CDR1 is SGHRS and CDR2 is YFSETQ. This CDR3 contains 16 residues. Trimming stripped 4 bases from V and 5 bases from J, with 22 bases between.

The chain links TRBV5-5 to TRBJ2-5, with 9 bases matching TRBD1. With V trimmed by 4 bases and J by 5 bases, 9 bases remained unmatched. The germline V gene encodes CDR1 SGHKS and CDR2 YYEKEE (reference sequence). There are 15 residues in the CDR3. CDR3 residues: CASSGGTGIPETQYF. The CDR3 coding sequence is TGTGCCAGCAGCGGCGGGACAGGGATTCCGGAGACCCAGTACTTC. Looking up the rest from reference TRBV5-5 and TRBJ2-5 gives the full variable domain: DAGVTQSPTHLIKTRGQQVTLRCSPISGHKSVSWYQQVLGQGPQFIFQYYEKEERGRGNFPDRFSARQFPNYSSELNVNALLLGDSALYLCASSGGTGIPETQYFGPGTRLLVL.

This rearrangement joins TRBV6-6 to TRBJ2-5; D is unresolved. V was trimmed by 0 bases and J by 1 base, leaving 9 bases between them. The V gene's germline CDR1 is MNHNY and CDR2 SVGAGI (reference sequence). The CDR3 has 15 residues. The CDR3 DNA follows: TGTGCCAGCAGTTACTCGCCCCGGCCCCAAGAGACCCAGTACTTC. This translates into CASSYSPRPQETQYF.

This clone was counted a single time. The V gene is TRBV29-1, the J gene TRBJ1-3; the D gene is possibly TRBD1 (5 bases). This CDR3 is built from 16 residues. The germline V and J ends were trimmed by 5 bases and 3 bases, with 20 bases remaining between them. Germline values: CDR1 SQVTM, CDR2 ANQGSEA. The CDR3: CSVWGVAGTGGNTIYF. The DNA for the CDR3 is TGCAGCGTTTGGGGGGTAGCCGGGACGGGTGGAAACACCATATATTTT. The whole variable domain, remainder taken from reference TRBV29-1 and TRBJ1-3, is SAVISQKPSRDICQRGTSLTIQCQVDSQVTMMFWYRQQPGQSLTLIATANQGSEATYESGFVIDKFPISRPNLTFSTLTVSNMSPEDSSIYLCSVWGVAGTGGNTIYFGEGSWLTVV.

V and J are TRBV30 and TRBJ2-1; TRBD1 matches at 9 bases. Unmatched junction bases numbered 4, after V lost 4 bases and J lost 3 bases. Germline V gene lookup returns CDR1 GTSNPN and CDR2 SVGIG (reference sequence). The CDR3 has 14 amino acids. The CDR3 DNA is TGTGCCTGGACTGTGGGACAGGGCTACAATGAGCAGTTCTTC. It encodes CAWTVGQGYNEQFF.

CDR3 sequence (DNA): TGTGCCAGCAGCTTACAGGGGGCGGCGGGAGAGACCCAGTACTTC. This gives the protein CASSLQGAAGETQYF. This chain joins TRBV5-4 and TRBJ2-5; 9 bases align to TRBD1. The CDR3 totals 15 residues. The germline CDR1 and CDR2 sequences are SGHNT and YYREEE (reference sequence). With V trimmed by 2 bases and J by 4 bases, 6 bases remained unmatched.

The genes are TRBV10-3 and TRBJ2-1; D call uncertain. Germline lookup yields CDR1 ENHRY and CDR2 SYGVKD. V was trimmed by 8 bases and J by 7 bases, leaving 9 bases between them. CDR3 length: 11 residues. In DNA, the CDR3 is TGTGCCATCGAGGACGGAAATGAGCAGTTCTTC. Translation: CAIEDGNEQFF.

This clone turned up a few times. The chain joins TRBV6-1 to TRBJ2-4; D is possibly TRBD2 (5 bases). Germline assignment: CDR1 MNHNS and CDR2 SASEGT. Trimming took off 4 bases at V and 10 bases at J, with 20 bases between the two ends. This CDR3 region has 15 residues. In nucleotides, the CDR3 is TGTGCCAGCAGTGGTAGGTTCGCGGAACTAGGAATTCAGTACTTC. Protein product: CASSGRFAELGIQYF.

CDR3 in amino acids: CASSLDMGGYTF. CDR3 in DNA: TGTGCCAGCAGCCTAGACATGGGGGGCTACACCTTC. The chain uses TRBV7-9 and TRBJ1-2, with D uncertain. The CDR3 extends over 12 amino acids. The V and J ends lost 5 bases and 8 bases respectively, with 12 bases between them. From germline, CDR1 is SEHNR and CDR2 FQNEAQ (reference sequence).

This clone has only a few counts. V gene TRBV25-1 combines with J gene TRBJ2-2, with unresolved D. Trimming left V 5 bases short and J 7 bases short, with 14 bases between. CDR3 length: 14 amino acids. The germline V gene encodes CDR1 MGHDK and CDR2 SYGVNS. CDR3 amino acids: CASSRTRWGGELFF. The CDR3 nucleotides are TGTGCCAGCAGTCGAACCAGGTGGGGCGGGGAGCTGTTTTTT. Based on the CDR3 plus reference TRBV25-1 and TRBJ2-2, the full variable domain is EADIYQTPRYLVIGTGKKITLECSQTMGHDKMYWYQQDPGMELHLIHYSYGVNSTEKGDLSSESTVSRIRTEHFPLTLESARPSHTSQYLCASSRTRWGGELFFGEGSRLTVL.

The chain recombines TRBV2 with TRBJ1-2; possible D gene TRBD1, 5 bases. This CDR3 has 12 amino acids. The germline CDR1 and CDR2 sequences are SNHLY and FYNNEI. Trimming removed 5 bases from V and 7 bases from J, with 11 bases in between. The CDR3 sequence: CASSTRDSGYTF. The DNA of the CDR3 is TGTGCCAGCAGTACCAGGGATAGTGGCTACACCTTC.

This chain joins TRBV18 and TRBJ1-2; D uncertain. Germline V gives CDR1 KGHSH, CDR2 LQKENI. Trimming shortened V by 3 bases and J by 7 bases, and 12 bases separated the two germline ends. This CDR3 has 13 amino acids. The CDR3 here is CASSPEGVSGYTF. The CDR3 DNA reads TGTGCCAGCTCACCTGAAGGAGTGAGTGGCTACACCTTC.

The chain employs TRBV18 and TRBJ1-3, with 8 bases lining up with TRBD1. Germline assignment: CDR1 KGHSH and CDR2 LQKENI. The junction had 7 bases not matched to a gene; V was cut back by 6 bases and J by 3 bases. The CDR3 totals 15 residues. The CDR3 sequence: CASSPSTGVGNTIYF. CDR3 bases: TGTGCCAGCTCGCCTTCGACAGGGGTTGGAAACACCATATATTTT.

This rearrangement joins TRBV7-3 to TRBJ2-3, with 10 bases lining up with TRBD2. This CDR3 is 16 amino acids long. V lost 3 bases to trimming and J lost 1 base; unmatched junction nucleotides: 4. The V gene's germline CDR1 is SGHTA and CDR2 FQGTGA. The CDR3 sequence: CASSFLAGVGTDTQYF. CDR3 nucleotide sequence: TGTGCCAGCAGCTTCCTAGCGGGAGTGGGCACAGATACGCAGTATTTT.

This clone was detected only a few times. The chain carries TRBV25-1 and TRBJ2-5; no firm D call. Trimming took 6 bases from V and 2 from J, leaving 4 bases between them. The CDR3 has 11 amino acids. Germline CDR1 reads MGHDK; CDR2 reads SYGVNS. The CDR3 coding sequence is TGTGCCAGCAGCTTACAAGAGACCCAGTACTTC. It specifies CASSLQETQYF.

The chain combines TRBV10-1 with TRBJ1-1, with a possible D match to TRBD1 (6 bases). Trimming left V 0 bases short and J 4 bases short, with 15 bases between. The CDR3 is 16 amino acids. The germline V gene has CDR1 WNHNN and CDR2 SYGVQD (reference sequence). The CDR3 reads CASSESTGGLGTEAFF. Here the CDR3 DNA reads TGCGCCAGCAGTGAGTCGACGGGGGGCTTGGGCACTGAAGCTTTCTTT.

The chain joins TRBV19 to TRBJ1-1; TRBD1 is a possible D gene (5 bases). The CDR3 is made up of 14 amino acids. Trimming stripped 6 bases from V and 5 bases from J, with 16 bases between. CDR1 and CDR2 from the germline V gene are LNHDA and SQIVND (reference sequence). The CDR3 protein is CASRWGGSFTEAFF. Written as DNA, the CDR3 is TGTGCCAGTAGGTGGGGGGGTTCGTTTACTGAAGCTTTCTTT. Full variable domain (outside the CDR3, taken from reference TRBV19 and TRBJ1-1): DGGITQSPKYLFRKEGQNVTLSCEQNLNHDAMYWYRQDPGQGLRLIYYSQIVNDFQKGDIAEGYSVSREKKESFPLTVTSAQKNPTAFYLCASRWGGSFTEAFFGQGTRLTVV.